The 26 T cell receptor beta chains reported below all come from one sample, sequenced in a study of spatial heterogeneity in lung cancer (dated by TCRdb to the late 2010s). What this sample's time point label stands for: sample taken at primary tumor resection. TCR sequencing used whole RNA extracted from tumor and nontumor lung tissue, or from cryopreserved PBMC samples, without cell sorting. Library prep was done by 5' RACE. Sequencing relied on a NextSeq 500. TCRdb reprocessed the public reads (quality trimming at Q25 with fastp, clone calling with MiXCR) and kept in-frame beta chains. Entries are consolidated by CDR3 protein sequence, retaining the most common genes and DNA. Recorded for this sample are approximately 9,000 distinct CDR3 sequences; 4.6% of them occurred a single time. Approximately 28% of the sample is held by the ten biggest clonotypes. The starting material was PBMCs, obtained at surgery. The receptor source for this set is a male donor with early-stage non-small cell lung cancer.

This clonotype occurred many times. Since it is a stray read in a library aimed at alpha chains, this beta chain has a size that is not meaningful. This chain joins TRBV4-3 and TRBJ1-1, with TRBD1 as a possible D gene (5 bases). The V and J ends lost 3 bases and 5 bases respectively, with 10 bases between them. The CDR3 spans 13 residues. Germline CDR1 is LGHNA and CDR2 is YSLEER. CDR3 in DNA: TGCGCCAGCAGCCACAGGGAGGGAACTGAAGCTTTCTTT. It yields the protein CASSHREGTEAFF.

This clonotype was counted at least ten times. This beta chain is a stray sequence in a library constructed for alpha chains; its clone size is not meaningful. The chain employs TRBV3-1 and TRBJ1-2; 7 bases line up with TRBD1. CDR3 length equals 16 residues. CDR1 and CDR2 (germline): LGHDT, YNNKEL (reference sequence). After removal of 4 bases from V and 4 bases from J, the junction contained 12 bases not matched to a gene. CDR3 coding DNA: TGTGCCAGCAGCCGAGCTGACAGGGTAAGGGGCTATGGCTACACCTTC. It codes for CASSRADRVRGYGYTF.

This clonotype was counted at least ten times. For a library built for alpha chains, this beta chain is a stray read; little rests on its size. The genes are TRBV28 and TRBJ1-5; weak D call: TRBD1 (5 bases). The CDR3 sequence is 15 residues long. V was cut by 8 bases and J by 2 bases, with 16 bases left in between. Per the germline V gene, CDR1 is MDHEN and CDR2 is SYDVKM. Here the CDR3 DNA reads TGTGCCAGCCGCCCGGGGGGGTATGGCAATCAGCCCCAGCATTTT. Protein product: CASRPGGYGNQPQHF.

A note on this clonotype: The library was built for alpha chains, so this beta chain is an off-target read and its size means little. V usage is TRBV5-4 and J usage is TRBJ1-2; unclear D gene. CDR3 size: 13 residues. The germline V and J ends were trimmed by 1 base and 4 bases, with 8 bases remaining between them. Germline V gene lookup returns CDR1 SGHNT and CDR2 YYREEE (reference sequence). CDR3 in amino acids: CASSLMGSYGYTF. The CDR3 DNA sequence: TGTGCCAGCAGCTTGATGGGGTCCTATGGCTACACCTTC.

This clonotype was seen repeatedly, ten times or more. Because this beta chain is a stray read in a library intended to capture alpha chains, its abundance should not be given much weight. The chain joins TRBV7-2 to TRBJ2-5; the match to TRBD2 covers 11 bases. J lost 7 bases, V lost 4 bases, and 8 bases had no gene match. Germline V gives CDR1 SGHTA, CDR2 FQGNSA. The CDR3 covers 15 residues. CDR3 sequence reads: CASSSGGLAGGTQYF. The CDR3, as DNA: TGTGCCAGCAGCTCCGGAGGCCTAGCGGGGGGGACCCAGTACTTC.

This clonotype was counted many times. This beta chain came through as a stray read in a library set up for alpha chains, and its size says little. V and J are TRBV4-3 and TRBJ2-6; D might be TRBD1 or TRBD2, each matching 5 bases. Looked up from germline, CDR1 is LGHNA and CDR2 is YSLEER. The V and J ends lost 1 base and 4 bases respectively, with 11 bases between them. The CDR3 is 16 residues long. CDR3 sequence (DNA): TGCGCCAGCAGCCAAGGGGGGTCTGCCGGGGCCAACGTCCTGACTTTC. It specifies CASSQGGSAGANVLTF.

This clonotype was detected many times. Little can be read into the size of this beta chain, an off-target read in a library designed for alpha chains. This sequence joins TRBV5-1 and TRBJ2-5, with 7 bases identical to TRBD2. Germline values: CDR1 SGHRS, CDR2 YFSETQ. Losses at the gene ends were 1 base for V and 4 bases for J; bases not matched to a gene: 4. This CDR3 has 14 residues. CDR3 in DNA: TGCGCCAGCAGCTTGAATGGGGAGGGAGAGACCCAGTACTTC. As protein: CASSLNGEGETQYF. The full variable domain, in which reference TRBV5-1 and TRBJ2-5 provide the parts outside the CDR3, is KAGVTQTPRYLIKTRGQQVTLSCSPISGHRSVSWYQQTPGQGLQFLFEYFSETQRNKGNFPGRFSGRQFSNSRSEMNVSTLELGDSALYLCASSLNGEGETQYFGPGTRLLVL.

In its sample, this clonotype ranks as medium-sized. Because this beta chain is a stray read in a library intended to capture alpha chains, its abundance should not be given much weight. J is TRBJ1-5 and V is TRBV28; D is unresolved. Trimming left V 3 bases short and J 0 bases short, with 9 bases between. This CDR3 comprises 15 residues. CDR1 is MDHEN, CDR2 SYDVKM, per germline. This chain's CDR3 is CASSLVVGSNQPQHF. In DNA, the CDR3 is TGTGCCAGCAGTTTGGTGGTGGGTAGCAATCAGCCCCAGCATTTT.

This clonotype was counted a few times. Because the library targeted alpha chains, this beta chain is an off-target read whose size means little. The chain employs TRBV5-5 and TRBJ2-1; unclear D gene. The V end was cut by 0 bases, the J end by 9 bases, with 7 bases between. CDR3 size: 12 residues. Germline CDR1 is SGHKS and CDR2 is YYEKEE (reference sequence). The DNA of the CDR3 is TGTGCCAGCAGCTTGGGGGATGGTGAGCAGTTCTTC. Amino acids: CASSLGDGEQFF.

Note on this clonotype: This beta chain lies outside the target of a library built for alpha chains; its clone size means little. This chain joins TRBV12-3 or TRBV12-4 and TRBJ2-1; 9 nucleotides agree with TRBD1. Trimming removed 6 bases from V and 3 bases from J; junction bases left unmatched: 6. This CDR3 has 15 amino acids. The CDR3: CASRLDRGVYNEQFF. The CDR3 bases are TGTGCCAGCAGATTGGACAGGGGAGTCTACAATGAGCAGTTCTTC.

Turning to this clonotype: This beta chain came through as a stray read in a library set up for alpha chains, and its size says little. The chain couples TRBV7-2 to TRBJ1-1; possible D gene TRBD1, 5 bases. V dropped 4 bases and J dropped 1 base, with 16 bases sitting between them. The CDR3 covers 16 residues. Germline V lookup: CDR1 SGHTA, CDR2 FQGNSA. CDR3 DNA: TGTGCCAGCAGCTCCAAGTGGGGGGGAGAGAACACTGAAGCTTTCTTT. It translates to CASSSKWGGENTEAFF.

This clonotype is categorized as medium-sized. Since it is a stray read in a library aimed at alpha chains, this beta chain has a size that is not meaningful. The CDR3 DNA reads TGTGCCAGCAGTTTCTCAGGGGGTCTCGCCGGGGAGCTGTTTTTT. Translation: CASSFSGGLAGELFF. The genes are TRBV12-3 or TRBV12-4 and TRBJ2-2; 7 bases are a match to TRBD1. This CDR3 has 15 amino acids. V was clipped by 3 bases and J by 6 bases; unmatched bases: 7.

In this sample, this clonotype turned up many times. Because this beta chain is a stray read in a library intended to capture alpha chains, its abundance should not be given much weight. The chain carries TRBV5-1 and TRBJ2-3; 7 bases match TRBD2. Germline V gene data show CDR1 as SGHRS and CDR2 as YFSETQ. The CDR3 is made up of 16 amino acids. The trim removed 6 bases at V and 2 bases at J, leaving 12 bases unmatched. CDR3 bases: TGCGCCAGCACCAGGAGTGGCGGGGGAGACACAGATACGCAGTATTTT. The encoded protein is CASTRSGGGDTDTQYF.

A remark on this clonotype: In a library made to pick up alpha chains, this beta chain is a stray read with a size that means little. As DNA, the CDR3 is TGTGCCAGCAGCTTAAGTCCCCCGGACATAATCTCTGGGGCCAACGTCCTGACTTTC. It yields the protein CASSLSPPDIISGANVLTF. The chain carries TRBV7-2 and TRBJ2-6; possible D gene TRBD1, 5 bases. The ends were cut back, 2 bases at V and 0 bases at J, with 17 bases in the middle. This CDR3 has 19 residues. Germline-derived CDR1 and CDR2 are SGHTA and FQGNSA.

In regard to this clonotype: This beta chain slipped into a library made for alpha chains as a stray read, so its size is not meaningful. The DNA for the CDR3 is TGTGCCAGCAGTTTATCTCCGGACTTAGGAGAGACCCAGTACTTC. It specifies CASSLSPDLGETQYF. The chain is built from TRBV12-3 or TRBV12-4 and TRBJ2-5; possible D gene TRBD2, 5 bases. The germline V and J ends were trimmed by 2 bases and 4 bases, with 14 bases remaining between them. This CDR3 has 15 residues.

This clonotype was observed at least ten times. The library was built for alpha chains, so this beta chain is an off-target read and its size means little. The chain combines TRBV29-1 with TRBJ1-1; a possible D gene is TRBD1 (5 bases). V shed 4 bases and J shed 4 bases, with 13 bases lying between them. This CDR3 region has 13 residues. CDR1 and CDR2 from the germline V gene are SQVTM and ANQGSEA. The CDR3, as DNA: TGCAGCGTTGGGCAGGGAGGGCGCACTGAAGCTTTCTTT. This sequence encodes CSVGQGGRTEAFF.

This clonotype is labeled as medium-sized (0.01 to 0.1%). Being off target in a library aimed at alpha chains, this beta chain has a size of little meaning. The J gene is TRBJ2-2, the V gene TRBV5-1; D may be TRBD1 (5 bases). CDR3 length equals 16 residues. Trimming cost V 8 bases and J 3 bases, with 20 bases left between them. Per germline, CDR1 SGHRS and CDR2 YFSETQ. Here the CDR3 DNA reads TGCGCCAGTTCCTGGGCAGGGATGAGAGACACCGGGGAGCTGTTTTTT. Protein sequence: CASSWAGMRDTGELFF. The variable domain in full, completed from reference TRBV5-1 and TRBJ2-2, reads KAGVTQTPRYLIKTRGQQVTLSCSPISGHRSVSWYQQTPGQGLQFLFEYFSETQRNKGNFPGRFSGRQFSNSRSEMNVSTLELGDSALYLCASSWAGMRDTGELFFGEGSRLTVL.

This clonotype was recorded at least ten times. This beta chain came through as a stray read in a library set up for alpha chains, and its size says little. V usage is TRBV6-4 and J usage is TRBJ2-2; D ambiguous. There are 14 residues in the CDR3. The V gene's germline CDR1 is MRHNA and CDR2 SNTAGT. Deletions cut 7 bases from V and 0 bases from J, with 9 bases between. CDR3 in amino acids: CASMAAPNTGELFF. In nucleotides, the CDR3 is TGTGCCAGCATGGCCGCACCGAACACCGGGGAGCTGTTTTTT.

Worth noting for this clonotype: Given a much more abundant clone one base away, this may be a read error. Because the library targeted alpha chains, this beta chain is an off-target read whose size means little. The rearrangement uses TRBV12-5 and TRBJ1-1, with D hard to call. Trimming removed 7 bases at V and 4 bases at J, with 7 bases between. Germline lookup yields CDR1 LGHNT and CDR2 FRNRAP. This CDR3 has 11 amino acids. CDR3 region: CASASITEAFF. CDR3 coding DNA: TGTGCTAGTGCCTCCATCACTGAAGCTTTCTTT.

This clonotype has ten or more counts. This beta chain appears as a stray read in a library generated for alpha chains; its size is not informative. V is TRBV12-3 or TRBV12-4 and J is TRBJ1-1; D unresolved. V was shortened by 3 bases and J by 3 bases, with 5 bases between the two germline ends. This CDR3 spans 12 amino acids. The CDR3, as DNA: TGTGCCAGCAGTTTCATATACACTGAAGCTTTCTTT. Translation: CASSFIYTEAFF.

A note on this clonotype: With the library built for alpha chains, this beta chain is off target and its frequency is not meaningful. The chain has TRBV5-1 and TRBJ2-7, with TRBD2 as a possible D gene (7 bases). V dropped 2 bases and J dropped 7 bases, with 16 bases sitting between them. CDR3 length equals 14 residues. Germline values: CDR1 SGHRS, CDR2 YFSETQ. In DNA form, the CDR3 reads TGCGCCAGCAGCTTTCGGGGGGCTAATGGAGAGCAGTACTTC. It codes for CASSFRGANGEQYF. Full variable domain (remainder filled in from reference TRBV5-1 and TRBJ2-7): KAGVTQTPRYLIKTRGQQVTLSCSPISGHRSVSWYQQTPGQGLQFLFEYFSETQRNKGNFPGRFSGRQFSNSRSEMNVSTLELGDSALYLCASSFRGANGEQYFGPGTRLTVT.

In regard to this clonotype: This may come from a read error, since a much larger clone is one base off. The library was prepared for alpha chains; this beta chain is a stray read, so its frequency means little. CDR3 amino acids: CASREARSTQYF. The DNA of the CDR3 is TGTGCCAGCAGAGAGGCGCGGTCAACCCAGTACTTC. The genes are TRBV2 and TRBJ2-5; no clear D. This CDR3 region has 12 residues. The V and J ends lost 6 bases and 8 bases respectively, with 13 bases between them. CDR1 is SNHLY and CDR2 is FYNNEI in the germline V gene.

At least ten counts were recorded for this clonotype. This beta chain turned up in a library designed for alpha chains; as an off-target read, its abundance says little. The chain links TRBV6-2 or TRBV6-3 to TRBJ2-1; 7 bases fit TRBD2. Germline lookup yields CDR1 MNHEY and CDR2 SVGEGT. V lost 7 bases to trimming and J lost 6 bases; unmatched junction nucleotides: 15. This CDR3 spans 16 amino acids. The CDR3 region is CASTEPRGGRANEQFF. The CDR3 region has the DNA TGTGCCAGCACCGAGCCCCGCGGGGGTAGGGCCAATGAGCAGTTCTTC.

This clonotype is medium-sized in the sample. This beta chain was picked up by a library intended for alpha chains and is off target, so its count carries little meaning. The chain is built from TRBV2 and TRBJ1-2, with D uncertain. The CDR3 sequence is 13 residues long. Germline V gene sequence: CDR1 SNHLY, CDR2 FYNNEI. V lost 0 bases, J lost 4 bases, and 6 bases lay in between. The chain's CDR3 is CASSEALRYGYTF. DNA for the CDR3: TGTGCCAGCAGTGAAGCGCTTCGCTATGGCTACACCTTC.

This clonotype was counted ten times or more. Found in a library prepared for alpha chains, this beta chain is an off-target read, and its abundance has little meaning. The rearrangement links TRBV4-1 to TRBJ2-2; D call uncertain. The CDR3 runs 13 residues. The germline V gene has CDR1 MGHRA and CDR2 YSYEKL. V lost 0 bases and J 2 bases, leaving 1 base between the germline ends. CDR3 DNA: TGCGCCAGCAGCCAAGATAACACCGGGGAGCTGTTTTTT. It yields the protein CASSQDNTGELFF.

This clonotype has ten or more counts. For a library built for alpha chains, this beta chain is a stray read; little rests on its size. The rearrangement uses TRBV20-1 and TRBJ1-5, with D uncertain. Germline assignment: CDR1 DFQATT and CDR2 SNEGSKA (reference sequence). V lost 6 bases and J lost 7, with 13 bases in between. The CDR3 is 12 amino acids. Written as DNA, the CDR3 is TGCAGTGCCACAACCCGGCGGCAGCCCCAGCATTTT. Translating it yields CSATTRRQPQHF.